This TCR beta chain originates from a study of cytomegalovirus exposure and HLA in healthy donors. In the study overall: Earlier findings included about 120 million unique TCR beta sequences obtained from 150 million to 200 million T cells. A preliminary data release comprised roughly 85 million unique TCRs obtained from HLA-typed donors. Overall study findings and caveats: A later analysis showed TCR association rates differing by HLA locus, peaking at DRB1 and lowest at HLA-C. The analysis excluded some indistinguishable V segments, including TRBV6-2 and TRBV6-3.

Germline CDR1 and CDR2: LNHNV and YYDKDF (reference sequence). There are 13 residues in the CDR3. Trimming pared 0 bases from V and 5 bases from J, leaving 7 bases between. Use of 60 Vbeta and 13 Jbeta primers characterized the PCR. Clones were read by immunoSEQ multiplex PCR, and TCRdb kept only the in-frame ones, dropping some. The repertoire consists of around 100,000 clones, with roughly 72% occurring once and the leading ten covering 4% to 5%. This clone was observed a handful of times. Its antigen is not known. The TCR originated in a woman between 40 and 50 years old in good health and CMV-seropositive. The sample taken for sequencing was PBMCs. The chain has TRBV15 and TRBJ2-5; D call uncertain. The CDR3 protein is CATSRDLSETQYF. The CDR3 DNA reads TGTGCCACCAGCAGAGATCTCTCCGAGACCCAGTACTTC.